This is a list of T cell receptor beta chains from one sample in a study of graft-versus-host responses after intestinal transplantation. Libraries were prepared by immunoSEQ multiplex PCR; TCRdb keeps only in-frame clonotypes and omits some of them. Of over 45,000 clones listed, about 90% were seen once; the top ten hold roughly 1.5%. This specimen was PBMCs, taken 26 days after transplant. Receptor source: a human patient who received an intestinal transplant, so some T cells may come from the graft donor. The CDR3 runs from the conserved cysteine through the conserved F or W. The order of the fields is D gene, clone size, J gene, V gene, CDR3 protein, CDR3 DNA. A D gene is named only where the DNA matches it firmly. Part of the rows lack a size; the others show once, few, many or a class for expanded clones.

d_call: TRBD1
clone_size: -
j_call: TRBJ1-2
v_call: TRBV9
cdr3_aa: CASSFARTGGGYTF
cdr3_nt: TGTGCCAGCAGCTTTGCAAGGACAGGAGGCGGCTACACCTTC

d_call: TRBD2
clone_size: -
j_call: TRBJ2-3
v_call: TRBV10-3
cdr3_aa: CAINPGLDSDTQYF
cdr3_nt: TGTGCCATCAACCCGGGACTAGATTCCGATACGCAGTATTTT

d_call: -
clone_size: few
j_call: TRBJ2-1
v_call: TRBV28
cdr3_aa: CASSSSLSNEQFF
cdr3_nt: TGTGCCAGCTCTTCTAGCTTAAGCAATGAGCAGTTCTTC

d_call: TRBD1
clone_size: -
j_call: TRBJ2-7
v_call: TRBV4-1
cdr3_aa: CASSQEDRTYEQYF
cdr3_nt: TGCGCCAGCAGCCAAGAGGACAGGACCTACGAGCAGTACTTC

d_call: -
clone_size: -
j_call: TRBJ2-2
v_call: TRBV30
cdr3_aa: CAWSDGIPTGELFF
cdr3_nt: TGTGCCTGGAGTGACGGGATACCCACCGGGGAGCTGTTTTTT

d_call: TRBD1
clone_size: -
j_call: TRBJ1-5
v_call: TRBV5-4
cdr3_aa: CASSLGPGQDQPQHF
cdr3_nt: TGTGCCAGCAGCTTGGGCCCGGGACAGGATCAGCCCCAGCATTTT

d_call: TRBD1
clone_size: -
j_call: TRBJ1-1
v_call: TRBV4-3
cdr3_aa: CASSQTTGVDTEAFF
cdr3_nt: TGCGCCAGCAGCCAAACGACAGGGGTTGACACTGAAGCTTTCTTT

d_call: TRBD1
clone_size: -
j_call: TRBJ2-5
v_call: TRBV28
cdr3_aa: CASSGQAIKETQYF
cdr3_nt: TGTGCCAGCTCCGGACAGGCGATTAAAGAGACCCAGTACTTC

d_call: TRBD2
clone_size: -
j_call: TRBJ2-5
v_call: TRBV9
cdr3_aa: CASSVALGGEKTQYF
cdr3_nt: TGTGCCAGCAGCGTAGCTCTTGGGGGGGAGAAGACCCAGTACTTC

d_call: -
clone_size: once
j_call: TRBJ1-1
v_call: TRBV6-5
cdr3_aa: CASSPNGGTEAFF
cdr3_nt: TGTGCCAGCAGTCCAAACGGGGGAACTGAAGCTTTCTTT

d_call: TRBD1
clone_size: -
j_call: TRBJ1-1
v_call: TRBV6-5
cdr3_aa: CASRLTGDTEAFF
cdr3_nt: TGTGCCAGCAGGCTGACAGGGGACACTGAAGCTTTCTTT

d_call: -
clone_size: -
j_call: TRBJ1-1
v_call: TRBV30
cdr3_aa: CAWSVSGTEAFF
cdr3_nt: TGTGCCTGGAGTGTATCGGGCACTGAAGCTTTCTTT

d_call: -
clone_size: -
j_call: TRBJ2-7
v_call: TRBV5-1
cdr3_aa: CASSPAQTETYEQYF
cdr3_nt: TGCGCCAGCAGCCCCGCGCAGACGGAGACCTACGAGCAGTACTTC

d_call: -
clone_size: -
j_call: TRBJ1-2
v_call: TRBV7-8
cdr3_aa: CASSLAQGGDGYTF
cdr3_nt: TGTGCCAGCAGCTTAGCGCAGGGTGGCGATGGCTACACCTTC

d_call: TRBD2
clone_size: -
j_call: TRBJ2-1
v_call: TRBV28
cdr3_aa: CASSYGVFFLAGVPNEQFF
cdr3_nt: TGTGCCAGCAGTTACGGTGTTTTCTTTCTAGCGGGAGTCCCCAATGAGCAGTTCTTC

d_call: -
clone_size: -
j_call: TRBJ2-1
v_call: TRBV6-5
cdr3_aa: CASSYSEGWNEQFF
cdr3_nt: TGTGCCAGCAGTTACTCGGAGGGGTGGAATGAGCAGTTCTTC

d_call: -
clone_size: -
j_call: TRBJ2-7
v_call: TRBV6-5
cdr3_aa: CASSYERSYEQYF
cdr3_nt: TGTGCCAGCAGTTATGAGCGTTCCTACGAGCAGTACTTC

d_call: -
clone_size: -
j_call: TRBJ1-1
v_call: TRBV6-5
cdr3_aa: CASSLLRGKNTEAFF
cdr3_nt: TGTGCCAGCAGTCTACTCAGGGGCAAAAACACTGAAGCTTTCTTT

d_call: -
clone_size: -
j_call: TRBJ1-5
v_call: TRBV2
cdr3_aa: CASSAVLYSNQPQHF
cdr3_nt: TGTGCCAGCAGTGCTGTCCTATATAGCAATCAGCCCCAGCATTTT

d_call: -
clone_size: few
j_call: TRBJ1-3
v_call: TRBV5-6
cdr3_aa: CASSPPRDDTIYF
cdr3_nt: TGTGCCAGCAGCCCCCCGCGTGATGACACCATATATTTT

d_call: -
clone_size: -
j_call: TRBJ1-2
v_call: TRBV7-3
cdr3_aa: CASSLLEQGPQGTF
cdr3_nt: TGTGCCAGCAGCCTCCTGGAACAGGGACCTCAAGGCACCTTC

d_call: -
clone_size: -
j_call: TRBJ2-1
v_call: TRBV27
cdr3_aa: CASSLSTTPYNEQFF
cdr3_nt: TGTGCCAGCAGTTTATCGACTACTCCCTACAATGAGCAGTTCTTC

d_call: TRBD2
clone_size: -
j_call: TRBJ2-7
v_call: TRBV28
cdr3_aa: CASSSSPGGGTNEQYF
cdr3_nt: TGTGCCAGCAGTAGTTCTCCGGGGGGGGGAACTAACGAGCAGTACTTC

d_call: -
clone_size: -
j_call: TRBJ1-5
v_call: TRBV7-9
cdr3_aa: CASSREEQPQHF
cdr3_nt: TGTGCCAGCAGCCGAGAAGAACAGCCCCAGCATTTT

d_call: -
clone_size: few
j_call: TRBJ1-1
v_call: TRBV4-3
cdr3_aa: CASSQQGFEAFF
cdr3_nt: TGCGCCAGCAGCCAACAGGGGTTTGAAGCTTTCTTT

d_call: TRBD1
clone_size: -
j_call: TRBJ1-5
v_call: TRBV28
cdr3_aa: CASSLWGVRGPDQPQHF
cdr3_nt: TGTGCCAGCAGTTTATGGGGGGTGAGGGGGCCGGATCAGCCCCAGCATTTT

d_call: TRBD1
clone_size: once
j_call: TRBJ1-5
v_call: TRBV2
cdr3_aa: CASSDPRQGHQPQHF
cdr3_nt: TGTGCCAGCAGTGATCCGAGACAGGGGCATCAGCCCCAGCATTTT

d_call: -
clone_size: -
j_call: TRBJ1-2
v_call: TRBV4-1
cdr3_aa: CASSQDEPSGYTF
cdr3_nt: TGCGCCAGCAGCCAAGATGAGCCTAGCGGCTACACCTTC

d_call: TRBD2
clone_size: -
j_call: TRBJ2-1
v_call: TRBV2
cdr3_aa: CASIPGLVSEQFF
cdr3_nt: TGTGCCAGCATCCCGGGACTAGTATCGGAGCAGTTCTTC

d_call: -
clone_size: -
j_call: TRBJ2-3
v_call: TRBV6-5
cdr3_aa: CASSYSARDTQYF
cdr3_nt: TGTGCCAGCAGTTACTCCGCTAGAGATACGCAGTATTTT

d_call: TRBD1
clone_size: -
j_call: TRBJ1-3
v_call: TRBV19
cdr3_aa: CASSITAGGSSGNTIYF
cdr3_nt: TGTGCCAGTAGTATCACGGCAGGGGGCTCCTCTGGAAACACCATATATTTT

d_call: TRBD2
clone_size: -
j_call: TRBJ2-7
v_call: TRBV9
cdr3_aa: CASSVGSGTPSYEQYF
cdr3_nt: TGTGCCAGCAGCGTCGGTAGCGGGACACCGTCCTACGAGCAGTACTTC

d_call: -
clone_size: -
j_call: TRBJ2-7
v_call: TRBV9
cdr3_aa: CASSVGQIAYEQYF
cdr3_nt: TGTGCCAGCAGCGTAGGGCAGATCGCCTACGAGCAGTACTTC

d_call: -
clone_size: -
j_call: TRBJ2-3
v_call: TRBV28
cdr3_aa: CAILQRGDLNTDTQYF
cdr3_nt: TGTGCCATCCTACAACGGGGAGACCTTAACACAGATACGCAGTATTTT

d_call: TRBD1
clone_size: once
j_call: TRBJ2-2
v_call: TRBV7-2
cdr3_aa: CASSLLTGGWNTGELFF
cdr3_nt: TGTGCCAGCAGCTTGCTAACAGGGGGTTGGAACACCGGGGAGCTGTTTTTT

d_call: -
clone_size: -
j_call: TRBJ2-7
v_call: TRBV28
cdr3_aa: CASSYPAYEQYF
cdr3_nt: TGTGCCAGCAGCTACCCCGCCTACGAGCAGTACTTC

d_call: TRBD2
clone_size: -
j_call: TRBJ2-3
v_call: TRBV5-1
cdr3_aa: CASSTLLAGGVDTQYF
cdr3_nt: TGCGCCAGCAGCACCCTACTAGCGGGGGGGGTAGATACGCAGTATTTT

d_call: -
clone_size: -
j_call: TRBJ1-4
v_call: TRBV5-1
cdr3_aa: CASSLGEGATNEKLFF
cdr3_nt: TGCGCCAGCAGCTTGGGTGAAGGGGCAACTAATGAAAAACTGTTTTTT

d_call: -
clone_size: -
j_call: TRBJ1-1
v_call: TRBV6-1
cdr3_aa: CASSDFGRGGMNTEAFF
cdr3_nt: TGTGCCAGCAGTGACTTCGGCAGGGGAGGGATGAACACTGAAGCTTTCTTT

d_call: -
clone_size: -
j_call: TRBJ2-6
v_call: TRBV5-5
cdr3_aa: CASSSAGLSSGANVLTF
cdr3_nt: TGTGCCAGCAGCTCCGCAGGGCTGTCCTCTGGGGCCAACGTCCTGACTTTC

d_call: -
clone_size: -
j_call: TRBJ1-5
v_call: TRBV19
cdr3_aa: CASSKGQLAASNQPQHF
cdr3_nt: TGTGCCAGTAGTAAAGGACAGCTTGCCGCCAGCAATCAGCCCCAGCATTTT